This T cell receptor (beta chain) was sequenced in a study of PD-1 blockade in mismatch repair-deficient tumors. After removal of 0 bases from V and 2 bases from J, the junction contained 7 bases not matched to a gene. The germline V gene has CDR1 LNHDA and CDR2 SQIVND (reference sequence). This CDR3 is built from 17 residues. The count of this clone is one. Using immunoSEQ multiplex PCR, the repertoire was profiled, and TCRdb retains in-frame clones only, with some absent. The sample carries 14,000 or so clones, around 83% recorded once. The source material was PBMCs, sampled 14 weeks after starting pembrolizumab. The sequence was collected from an adult with mismatch repair-deficient cancer. The genes are TRBV19 and TRBJ2-5; 9 nucleotides match TRBD2. The CDR3 coding sequence is TGTGCCAGTAGTATAGATCATGGAGCGGGAGGACAAGAGACCCAGTACTTC. Its protein product is CASSIDHGAGGQETQYF. Variable domain in full (rest from reference TRBV19 and TRBJ2-5): DGGITQSPKYLFRKEGQNVTLSCEQNLNHDAMYWYRQDPGQGLRLIYYSQIVNDFQKGDIAEGYSVSREKKESFPLTVTSAQKNPTAFYLCASSIDHGAGGQETQYFGPGTRLLVL.